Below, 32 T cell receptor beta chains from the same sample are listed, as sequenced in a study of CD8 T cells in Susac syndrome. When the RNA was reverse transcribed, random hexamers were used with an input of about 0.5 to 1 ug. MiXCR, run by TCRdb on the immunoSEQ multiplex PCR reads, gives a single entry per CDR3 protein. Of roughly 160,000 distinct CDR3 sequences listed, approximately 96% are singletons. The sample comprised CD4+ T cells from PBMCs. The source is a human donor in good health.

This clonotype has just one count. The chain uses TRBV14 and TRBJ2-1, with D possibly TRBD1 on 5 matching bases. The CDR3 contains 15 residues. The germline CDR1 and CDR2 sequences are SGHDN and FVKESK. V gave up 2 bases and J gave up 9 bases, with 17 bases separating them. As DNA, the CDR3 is TGTGCCAGCAGCCAAAGGCAGGGAAGTTTAAGTGAGCAGTTCTTC. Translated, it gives CASSQRQGSLSEQFF.

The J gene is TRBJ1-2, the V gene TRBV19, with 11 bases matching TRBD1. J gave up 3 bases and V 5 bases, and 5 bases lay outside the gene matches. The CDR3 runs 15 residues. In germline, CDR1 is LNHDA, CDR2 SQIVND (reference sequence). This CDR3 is CASSSRDRGDYGYTF. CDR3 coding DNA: TGTGCCAGTAGTTCCCGGGACAGGGGGGACTATGGCTACACCTTC.

The CDR3 coding sequence is TGTGCCTGGAGTGTCACCGGGAGGGATCAGCCCCAGCATTTT. Its translation is CAWSVTGRDQPQHF. The genes are TRBV30 and TRBJ1-5; D not certain. The CDR3 totals 14 residues. V was shortened by 0 bases and J by 5 bases, with 11 bases between the two germline ends. Germline CDR1 is GTSNPN and CDR2 is SVGIG (reference sequence).

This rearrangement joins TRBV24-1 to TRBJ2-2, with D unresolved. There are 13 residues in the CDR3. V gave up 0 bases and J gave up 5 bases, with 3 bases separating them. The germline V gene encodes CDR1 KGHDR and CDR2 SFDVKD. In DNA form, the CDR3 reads TGTGCCACCAGTGATTTGAGGACCGGGGAGCTGTTTTTT. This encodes CATSDLRTGELFF.

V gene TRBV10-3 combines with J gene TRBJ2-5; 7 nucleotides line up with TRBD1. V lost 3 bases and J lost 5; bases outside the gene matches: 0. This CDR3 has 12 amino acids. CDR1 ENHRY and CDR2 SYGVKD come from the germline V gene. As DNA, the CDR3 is TGTGCCATCAGTGACAGGGGGGAGACCCAGTACTTC. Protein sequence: CAISDRGETQYF.

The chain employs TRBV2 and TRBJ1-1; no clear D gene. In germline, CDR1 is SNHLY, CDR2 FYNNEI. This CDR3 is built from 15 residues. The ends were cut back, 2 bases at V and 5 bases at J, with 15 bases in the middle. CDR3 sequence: CASSERSVAGTEAFF. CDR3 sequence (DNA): TGTGCCAGCAGTGAAAGGTCGGTGGCTGGGACTGAAGCTTTCTTT. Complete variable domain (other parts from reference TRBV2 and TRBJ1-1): EPEVTQTPSHQVTQMGQEVILRCVPISNHLYFYWYRQILGQKVEFLVSFYNNEISEKSEIFDDQFSVERPDGSNFTLKIRSTKLEDSAMYFCASSERSVAGTEAFFGQGTRLTVV.

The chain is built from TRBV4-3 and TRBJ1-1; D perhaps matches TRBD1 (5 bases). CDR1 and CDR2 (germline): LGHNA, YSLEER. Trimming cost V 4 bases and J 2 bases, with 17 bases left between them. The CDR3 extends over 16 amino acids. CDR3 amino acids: CASSLRAGDLNTEAFF. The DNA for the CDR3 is TGCGCCAGCAGCCTCAGAGCGGGGGACTTAAACACTGAAGCTTTCTTT.

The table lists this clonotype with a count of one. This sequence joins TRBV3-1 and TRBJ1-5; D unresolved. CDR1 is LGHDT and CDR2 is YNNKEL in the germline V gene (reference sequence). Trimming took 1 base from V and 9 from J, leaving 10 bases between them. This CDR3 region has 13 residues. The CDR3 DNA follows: TGTGCCAGCAGCCAAGGAAGCGAAAGGCCCCAGCATTTT. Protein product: CASSQGSERPQHF. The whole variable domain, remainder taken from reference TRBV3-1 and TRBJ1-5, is DTAVSQTPKYLVTQMGNDKSIKCEQNLGHDTMYWYKQDSKKFLKIMFSYNNKELIINETVPNRFSPKSPDKAHLNLHINSLELGDSAVYFCASSQGSERPQHFGDGTRLSIL.

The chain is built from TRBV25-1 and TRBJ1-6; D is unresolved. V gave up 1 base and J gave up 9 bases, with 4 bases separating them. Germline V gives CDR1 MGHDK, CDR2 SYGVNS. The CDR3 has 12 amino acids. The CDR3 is CASSEFSSPLHF. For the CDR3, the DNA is TGTGCCAGCAGTGAATTTAGTTCACCCCTCCACTTT. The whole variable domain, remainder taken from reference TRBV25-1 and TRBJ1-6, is EADIYQTPRYLVIGTGKKITLECSQTMGHDKMYWYQQDPGMELHLIHYSYGVNSTEKGDLSSESTVSRIRTEHFPLTLESARPSHTSQYLCASSEFSSPLHFGNGTRLTVT.

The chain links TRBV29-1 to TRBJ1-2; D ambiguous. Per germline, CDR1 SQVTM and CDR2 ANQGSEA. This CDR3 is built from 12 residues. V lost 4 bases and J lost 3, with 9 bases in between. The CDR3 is CSVGEYDYGYTF. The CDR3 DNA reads TGCAGCGTTGGGGAGTACGACTATGGCTACACCTTC. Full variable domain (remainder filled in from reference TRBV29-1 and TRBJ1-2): SAVISQKPSRDICQRGTSLTIQCQVDSQVTMMFWYRQQPGQSLTLIATANQGSEATYESGFVIDKFPISRPNLTFSTLTVSNMSPEDSSIYLCSVGEYDYGYTFGSGTRLTVV.

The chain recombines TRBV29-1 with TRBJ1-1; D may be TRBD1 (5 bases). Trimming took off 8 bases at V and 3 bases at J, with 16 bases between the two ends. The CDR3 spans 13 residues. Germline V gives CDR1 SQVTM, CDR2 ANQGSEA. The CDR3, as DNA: TGCAGCTCCCTGGCAGGAGGGGACACTGAAGCTTTCTTT. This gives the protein CSSLAGGDTEAFF.

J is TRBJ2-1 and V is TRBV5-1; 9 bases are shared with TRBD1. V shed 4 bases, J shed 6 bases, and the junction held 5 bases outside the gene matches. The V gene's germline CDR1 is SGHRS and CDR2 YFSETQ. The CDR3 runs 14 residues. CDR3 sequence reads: CASSTLQGANEQFF. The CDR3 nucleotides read TGCGCCAGCAGCACACTACAGGGGGCCAATGAGCAGTTCTTC.

The CDR3 nucleotides read TGTGCCACCGCCTATGAGACAGGGCGGCGGGGAGAGACCCAGTACTTC. Its translation is CATAYETGRRGETQYF. The chain links TRBV15 to TRBJ2-5; D is possibly TRBD1 (7 bases). CDR3 length equals 16 residues. Trimming took off 8 bases at V and 4 bases at J, with 23 bases between the two ends. Germline V gene sequence: CDR1 LNHNV, CDR2 YYDKDF (reference sequence). The whole variable domain, remainder taken from reference TRBV15 and TRBJ2-5, is DAMVIQNPRYQVTQFGKPVTLSCSQTLNHNVMYWYQQKSSQAPKLLFHYYDKDFNNEADTPDNFQSRRPNTSFCFLDIRSPGLGDTAMYLCATAYETGRRGETQYFGPGTRLLVL.

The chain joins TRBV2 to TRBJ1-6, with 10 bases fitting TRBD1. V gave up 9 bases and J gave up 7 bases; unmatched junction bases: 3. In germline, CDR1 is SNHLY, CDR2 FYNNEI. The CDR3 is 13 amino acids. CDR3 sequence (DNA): TGTGCCAGAGGACAGGGGGTAAATTCACCCCTCCACTTT. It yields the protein CARGQGVNSPLHF. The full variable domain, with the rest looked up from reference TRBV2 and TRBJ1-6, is EPEVTQTPSHQVTQMGQEVILRCVPISNHLYFYWYRQILGQKVEFLVSFYNNEISEKSEIFDDQFSVERPDGSNFTLKIRSTKLEDSAMYFCARGQGVNSPLHFGNGTRLTVT.

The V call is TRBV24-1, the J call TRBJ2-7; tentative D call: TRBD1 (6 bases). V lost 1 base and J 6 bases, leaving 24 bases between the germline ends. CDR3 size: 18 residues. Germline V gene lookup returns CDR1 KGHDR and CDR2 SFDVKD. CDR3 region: CATSDFWERQVCVSEQYF. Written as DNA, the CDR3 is TGTGCCACCAGTGATTTTTGGGAGAGACAGGTATGTGTCTCCGAGCAGTACTTC.

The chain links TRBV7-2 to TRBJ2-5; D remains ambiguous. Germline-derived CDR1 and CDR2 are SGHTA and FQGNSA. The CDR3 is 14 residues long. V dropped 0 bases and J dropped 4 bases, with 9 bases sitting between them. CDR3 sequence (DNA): TGTGCCAGCAGCTTAGCCGCAGGCTTAGAGACCCAGTACTTC. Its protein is CASSLAAGLETQYF.

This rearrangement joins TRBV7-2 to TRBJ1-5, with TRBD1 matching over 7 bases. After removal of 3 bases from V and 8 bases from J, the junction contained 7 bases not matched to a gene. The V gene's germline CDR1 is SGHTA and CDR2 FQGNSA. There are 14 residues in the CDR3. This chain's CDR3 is CASSLEGGRKPQHF. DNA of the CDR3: TGTGCCAGCAGCTTGGAAGGGGGCAGGAAGCCCCAGCATTTT.

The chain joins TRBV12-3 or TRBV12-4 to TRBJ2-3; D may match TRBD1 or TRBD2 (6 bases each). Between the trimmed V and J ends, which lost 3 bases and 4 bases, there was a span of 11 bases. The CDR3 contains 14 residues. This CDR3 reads CASSLGGPPDTQYF. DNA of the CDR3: TGTGCCAGCAGTTTGGGGGGCCCTCCAGATACGCAGTATTTT.

The CDR3 DNA is TGTGCCACCAGTGACGGCCGATTCGCAGGAAACATTCAGTACTTC. This encodes CATSDGRFAGNIQYF. The chain has TRBV24-1 and TRBJ2-4; D remains ambiguous. V was clipped by 4 bases and J by 6 bases, with 15 bases between them. There are 15 residues in the CDR3. The germline CDR1 and CDR2 sequences are KGHDR and SFDVKD.

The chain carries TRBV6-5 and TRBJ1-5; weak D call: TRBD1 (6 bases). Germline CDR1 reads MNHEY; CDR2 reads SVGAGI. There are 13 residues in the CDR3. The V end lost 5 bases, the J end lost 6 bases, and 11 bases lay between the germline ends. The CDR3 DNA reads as TGTGCCAGCAGTCACAGGGACGGTCAGCCCCAGCATTTT. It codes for CASSHRDGQPQHF.

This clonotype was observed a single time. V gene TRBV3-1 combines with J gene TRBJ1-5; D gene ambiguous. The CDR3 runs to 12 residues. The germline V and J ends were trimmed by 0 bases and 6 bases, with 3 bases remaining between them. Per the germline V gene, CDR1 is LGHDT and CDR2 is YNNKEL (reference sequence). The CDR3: CASSQESQPQHF. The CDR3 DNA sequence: TGTGCCAGCAGCCAAGAATCTCAGCCCCAGCATTTT. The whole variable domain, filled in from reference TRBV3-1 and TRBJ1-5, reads DTAVSQTPKYLVTQMGNDKSIKCEQNLGHDTMYWYKQDSKKFLKIMFSYNNKELIINETVPNRFSPKSPDKAHLNLHINSLELGDSAVYFCASSQESQPQHFGDGTRLSIL.

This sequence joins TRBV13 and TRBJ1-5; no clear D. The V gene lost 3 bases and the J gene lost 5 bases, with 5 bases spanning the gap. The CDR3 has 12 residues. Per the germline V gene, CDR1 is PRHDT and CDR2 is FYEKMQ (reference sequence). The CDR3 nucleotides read TGTGCCAGCAGCTTTATCCATCAGCCCCAGCATTTT. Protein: CASSFIHQPQHF.

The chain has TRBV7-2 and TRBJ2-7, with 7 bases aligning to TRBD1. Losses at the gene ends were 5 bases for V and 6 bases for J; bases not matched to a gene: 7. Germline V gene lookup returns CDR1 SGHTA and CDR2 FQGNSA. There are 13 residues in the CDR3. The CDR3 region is CASSRGQDTEQYF. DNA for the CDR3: TGTGCCAGCAGCCGAGGACAGGACACCGAGCAGTACTTC. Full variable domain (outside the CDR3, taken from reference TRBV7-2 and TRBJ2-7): GAGVSQSPSNKVTEKGKDVELRCDPISGHTALYWYRQSLGQGLEFLIYFQGNSAPDKSGLPSDRFSAERTGGSVSTLTIQRTQQEDSAVYLCASSRGQDTEQYFGPGTRLTVT.

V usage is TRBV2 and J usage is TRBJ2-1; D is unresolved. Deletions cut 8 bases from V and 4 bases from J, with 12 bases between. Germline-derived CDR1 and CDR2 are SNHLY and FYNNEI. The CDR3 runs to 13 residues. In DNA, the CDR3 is TGTGCCAGCGCCTCCAGTAGGTACAATGAGCAGTTCTTC. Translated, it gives CASASSRYNEQFF.

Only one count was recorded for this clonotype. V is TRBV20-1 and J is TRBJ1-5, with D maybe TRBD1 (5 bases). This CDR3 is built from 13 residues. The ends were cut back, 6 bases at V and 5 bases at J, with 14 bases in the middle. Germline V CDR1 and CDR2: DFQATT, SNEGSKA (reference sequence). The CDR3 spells CSAYRQPDQPQHF. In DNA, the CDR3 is TGCAGTGCATACCGACAGCCTGATCAGCCCCAGCATTTT.

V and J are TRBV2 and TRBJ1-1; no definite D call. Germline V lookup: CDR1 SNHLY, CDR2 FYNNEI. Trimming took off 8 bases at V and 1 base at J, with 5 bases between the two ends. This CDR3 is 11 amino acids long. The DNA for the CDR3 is TGTGCCAGCGGGAGGAACACTGAAGCTTTCTTT. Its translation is CASGRNTEAFF.

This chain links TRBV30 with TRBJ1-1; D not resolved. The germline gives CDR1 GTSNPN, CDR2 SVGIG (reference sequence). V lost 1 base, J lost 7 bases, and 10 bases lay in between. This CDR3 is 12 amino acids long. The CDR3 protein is CAWSEIGIEAFF. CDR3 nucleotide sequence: TGTGCCTGGAGTGAGATAGGAATTGAAGCTTTCTTT. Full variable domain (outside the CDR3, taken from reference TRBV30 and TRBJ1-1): SQTIHQWPATLVQPVGSPLSLECTVEGTSNPNLYWYRQAAGRGLQLLFYSVGIGQISSEVPQNLSASRPQDRQFILSSKKLLLSDSGFYLCAWSEIGIEAFFGQGTRLTVV.

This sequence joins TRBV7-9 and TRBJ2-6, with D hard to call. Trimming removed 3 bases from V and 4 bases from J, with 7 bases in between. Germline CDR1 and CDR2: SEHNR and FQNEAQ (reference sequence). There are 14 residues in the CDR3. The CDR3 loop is CASSFTAGANVLTF. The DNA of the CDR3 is TGTGCCAGCAGCTTTACAGCCGGGGCCAACGTCCTGACTTTC.

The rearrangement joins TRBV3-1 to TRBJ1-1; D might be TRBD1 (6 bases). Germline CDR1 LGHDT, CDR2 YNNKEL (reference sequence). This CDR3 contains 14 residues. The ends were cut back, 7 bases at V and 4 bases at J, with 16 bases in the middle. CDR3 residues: CASNPTGRGTEAFF. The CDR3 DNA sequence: TGTGCCAGCAACCCAACAGGGAGGGGCACTGAAGCTTTCTTT. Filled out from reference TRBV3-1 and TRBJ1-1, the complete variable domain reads DTAVSQTPKYLVTQMGNDKSIKCEQNLGHDTMYWYKQDSKKFLKIMFSYNNKELIINETVPNRFSPKSPDKAHLNLHINSLELGDSAVYFCASNPTGRGTEAFFGQGTRLTVV.

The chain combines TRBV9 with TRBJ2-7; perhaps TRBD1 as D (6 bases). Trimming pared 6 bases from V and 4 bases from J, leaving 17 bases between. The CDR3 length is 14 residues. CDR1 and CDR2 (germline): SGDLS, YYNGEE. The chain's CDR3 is CASTSGVGEYEQYF. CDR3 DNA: TGTGCCAGCACCTCAGGGGTCGGGGAGTACGAGCAGTACTTC.

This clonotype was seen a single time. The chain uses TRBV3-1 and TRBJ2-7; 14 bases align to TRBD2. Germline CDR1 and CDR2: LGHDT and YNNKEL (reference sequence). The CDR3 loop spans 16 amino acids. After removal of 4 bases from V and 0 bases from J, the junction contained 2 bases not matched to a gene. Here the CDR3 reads CASSPGLAGVSYEQYF. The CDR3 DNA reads TGTGCCAGCAGCCCGGGACTAGCGGGGGTCTCCTACGAGCAGTACTTC.

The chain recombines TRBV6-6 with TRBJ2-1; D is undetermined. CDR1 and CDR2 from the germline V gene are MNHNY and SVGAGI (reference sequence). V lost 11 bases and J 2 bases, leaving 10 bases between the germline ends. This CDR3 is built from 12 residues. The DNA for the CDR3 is TGTGCCGCCCGGGTGGCCTACAATGAGCAGTTCTTC. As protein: CAARVAYNEQFF.